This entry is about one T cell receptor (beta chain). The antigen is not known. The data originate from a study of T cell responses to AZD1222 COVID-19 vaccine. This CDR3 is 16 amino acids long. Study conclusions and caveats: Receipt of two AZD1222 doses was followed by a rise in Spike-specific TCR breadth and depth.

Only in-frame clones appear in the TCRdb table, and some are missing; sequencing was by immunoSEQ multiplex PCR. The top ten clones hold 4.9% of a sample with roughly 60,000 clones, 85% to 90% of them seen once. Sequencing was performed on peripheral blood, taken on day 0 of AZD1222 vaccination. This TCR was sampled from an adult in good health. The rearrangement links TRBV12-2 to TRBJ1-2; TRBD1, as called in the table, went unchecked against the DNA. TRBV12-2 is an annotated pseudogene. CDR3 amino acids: CASILTRTPIDGGYTF. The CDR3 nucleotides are TGTGCCTCAATCCTAACCAGGACACCAATAGATGGGGGCTACACCTTC.